This is a list of T cell receptor beta chains from one sample in a study of blood T cell repertoires in COVID-19. The repertoire was sequenced with immunoSEQ multiplex PCR; TCRdb's copy has only in-frame clones and lacks some. The repertoire includes about 360,000 clones, around 87% of them detected once, and around 2.9% sits in the top ten. Sequences were obtained from peripheral blood. Every receptor here comes from a human donor in a cohort sampled during active COVID-19. CDR3s include the opening cysteine and the closing phenylalanine or tryptophan. The D gene is left open where the match is weak. Not every row has a clone size; where given, it reads once, few, many or a size class.

J gene	V gene	D gene	clone size	CDR3 length	CDR3 DNA	CDR3 protein
TRBJ1-6	TRBV28	TRBD1	-	12	TGTGCCACCGACAGGGTGAACTCACCCCTCCACTTT	CATDRVNSPLHF
TRBJ1-2	TRBV19	-	-	14	TGTGCCAGTAATCCGGGGGGCGCGAGCTATGGCTACACCTTC	CASNPGGASYGYTF
TRBJ2-1	TRBV11-2	-	many	15	TGTGCCAGCAGCGACAGGCTAAGCTCCTACAATGAGCAGTTCTTC	CASSDRLSSYNEQFF
TRBJ2-1	TRBV24-1	-	-	13	TGTGCCACCAGTGGTCAGTCTTACAATGAGCAGTTCTTC	CATSGQSYNEQFF
TRBJ1-5	TRBV2	-	-	14	TGTGCCAGCAGTGATATGACAGACAATCAGCCCCAGCATTTT	CASSDMTDNQPQHF
TRBJ2-1	TRBV19	-	-	16	TGTGCCAGTAGTCCAAGAGTAAGGACATCCAACAATGAGCAGTTCTTC	CASSPRVRTSNNEQFF
TRBJ2-7	TRBV7-3	-	-	15	TGTGCCAGCAGCTTAAAGGGAGGTGGGGGCTACGAGCAGTACTTC	CASSLKGGGGYEQYF
TRBJ2-7	TRBV15	TRBD1	-	15	TGTGCCACCAGCAGAGGAGACAGGGGGGGATACGAGCAGTACTTC	CATSRGDRGGYEQYF
TRBJ1-5	TRBV5-6	TRBD1	once	16	TGTGCCAGCAGCTTGGGGGACAGGGGAGCCAATCAGCCCCAGCATTTT	CASSLGDRGANQPQHF
TRBJ2-1	TRBV11-3	-	-	16	TGTGCCAGCAGCCCCGGTGGCCCAGCGGTCTCCAATGAGCAGTTCTTC	CASSPGGPAVSNEQFF
TRBJ2-3	TRBV5-4	TRBD1	-	14	TGTGCCAGCAGCCGTGACAGGGGCACAGATACGCAGTATTTT	CASSRDRGTDTQYF
TRBJ1-5	TRBV15	-	-	14	TGTGCCACCAGCTTGAGCCGAGGAGCTCAGCCCCAGCATTTT	CATSLSRGAQPQHF
TRBJ1-1	TRBV5-1	TRBD1	-	16	TGCGCCAGCAGCTTTGGGGGGACAGGGACTAACACTGAAGCTTTCTTT	CASSFGGTGTNTEAFF
TRBJ1-3	TRBV6-2/TRBV6-3	-	-	12	TGTGCCAGCAGTTACTCTCGGAACACCATATATTTT	CASSYSRNTIYF
TRBJ2-2	TRBV6-1	-	-	14	TGTGCCAGCCTGCGACACCTCAACACCGGGGAGCTGTTTTTT	CASLRHLNTGELFF